These 28 T cell receptor beta chains originate from one sample sequenced in a study of shared clonotypes between healthy human individuals. Assay used: immunoSEQ multiplex PCR; TCRdb lists only in-frame clones, some missing. The data hold over a million clones, with 98% to 99% observed a single time. Sequenced material: naive CD4+ T cells sorted from blood. The subset denotes: CD45RA+ positively selected. The origin of the receptors is a man aged 25 to 40 in good health.

This chain uses TRBV30 with TRBJ2-1; D is ambiguous. Germline V gives CDR1 GTSNPN, CDR2 SVGIG (reference sequence). CDR3 length: 14 amino acids. Trimming removed 1 base from V and 10 bases from J, with 17 bases in between. CDR3 amino acids: CAWSGTRLGGEQFF. CDR3 DNA sequence: TGTGCCTGGAGTGGTACCAGGTTGGGTGGCGAGCAGTTCTTC. Based on the CDR3 plus reference TRBV30 and TRBJ2-1, the full variable domain is SQTIHQWPATLVQPVGSPLSLECTVEGTSNPNLYWYRQAAGRGLQLLFYSVGIGQISSEVPQNLSASRPQDRQFILSSKKLLLSDSGFYLCAWSGTRLGGEQFFGPGTRLTVL.

V usage is TRBV18 and J usage is TRBJ2-1, with 14 positions matching TRBD2. Germline V CDR1 and CDR2: KGHSH, LQKENI. This CDR3 has 16 residues. Trimming cost V 5 bases and J 7 bases; bases outside gene matches: 7. DNA for the CDR3: TGTGCCAGCTCATGGGGACTAGCGGGAGTCGGTAATGAGCAGTTCTTC. Translated, it gives CASSWGLAGVGNEQFF. Combining the CDR3 with reference TRBV18 and TRBJ2-1 gives the whole variable domain NAGVMQNPRHLVRRRGQEARLRCSPMKGHSHVYWYRQLPEEGLKFMVYLQKENIIDESGMPKERFSAEFPKEGPSILRIQQVVRGDSAAYFCASSWGLAGVGNEQFFGPGTRLTVL.

Points on this clone: Within the sample, other DNA sequences also encode this same CDR3. Here the CDR3 reads CASSPTGEETQYF. In DNA, the CDR3 is TGTGCCAGCTCACCGACAGGGGAAGAGACCCAGTACTTC. The V call is TRBV18, the J call TRBJ2-5, with 8 bases fitting TRBD1. The V segment lost 3 bases and the J segment 3 bases; nucleotides outside the gene matches: 0. Germline V CDR1 and CDR2: KGHSH, LQKENI. The CDR3 totals 13 residues.

V gene TRBV5-1 combines with J gene TRBJ1-1; D call uncertain. V was shortened by 7 bases and J by 4 bases, with 14 bases between the two germline ends. This CDR3 contains 13 residues. Germline V CDR1 and CDR2: SGHRS, YFSETQ. The CDR3 nucleotides read TGCGCCAGCGGGCCGGACTATGGCACTGAAGCTTTCTTT. It yields the protein CASGPDYGTEAFF.

The rearrangement uses TRBV6-1 and TRBJ1-1, with D perhaps TRBD1 (6 bases). There are 15 residues in the CDR3. CDR1 MNHNS and CDR2 SASEGT come from the germline V gene. Trimming removed 1 base at V and 3 bases at J, with 12 bases between. CDR3 sequence: CASSEGFGQYTEAFF. CDR3 bases: TGTGCCAGCAGTGAAGGATTTGGACAGTACACTGAAGCTTTCTTT.

V and J are TRBV12-5 and TRBJ2-5, with TRBD1 identical over 7 bases. The CDR3 runs 16 residues. CDR1 is LGHNT and CDR2 is FRNRAP in the germline V gene. The trim removed 5 bases at V and 4 bases at J, leaving 13 bases unmatched. CDR3 protein: CASGPIHRQGRETQYF. The DNA for the CDR3 is TGTGCTAGTGGTCCGATCCACCGACAGGGCAGAGAGACCCAGTACTTC. The variable domain in full, with the rest retrieved from reference TRBV12-5 and TRBJ2-5, is DARVTQTPRHKVTEMGQEVTMRCQPILGHNTVFWYRQTMMQGLELLAYFRNRAPLDDSGMPKDRFSAEMPDATLATLKIQPSEPRDSAVYFCASGPIHRQGRETQYFGPGTRLLVL.

V gene TRBV19 combines with J gene TRBJ1-2; possibly TRBD1 for D (5 bases). Germline CDR1 reads LNHDA; CDR2 reads SQIVND (reference sequence). Trimming stripped 6 bases from V and 3 bases from J, with 17 bases between. The CDR3 contains 15 residues. The CDR3 region is CASRGPGRGDYGYTF. Written as DNA, the CDR3 is TGTGCCAGTAGGGGGCCGGGCCGAGGAGACTATGGCTACACCTTC.

This clone was recorded only once. Written as DNA, the CDR3 is TGTGCCAGCTCCCTTAAGACAGGGGACTATGGCTACACCTTC. It translates to CASSLKTGDYGYTF. The chain carries TRBV18 and TRBJ1-2; 8 nucleotides agree with TRBD1. CDR1 is KGHSH, CDR2 LQKENI, per germline. Trimming took 6 bases from V and 3 from J; bases not matched to a gene: 6. CDR3 length: 14 residues.

The chain employs TRBV7-9 and TRBJ1-1; 7 bases fit TRBD1. CDR1 SEHNR and CDR2 FQNEAQ come from the germline V gene (reference sequence). This CDR3 has 16 residues. V lost 6 bases to trimming and J lost 4 bases; unmatched junction nucleotides: 14. The CDR3 spells CASSFLQGGGGTEAFF. For the CDR3, the DNA is TGTGCCAGCAGTTTTCTCCAAGGAGGGGGCGGCACTGAAGCTTTCTTT.

The CDR3 DNA reads TGTGCCAGCAGCCGGACGGGGGACAGGTTCACAGATACGCAGTATTTT. This codes for CASSRTGDRFTDTQYF. The gene calls are TRBV5-6 and TRBJ2-3, with 8 bases fitting TRBD1. The length of the CDR3 is 16 residues. V shed 4 bases and J 2 bases; nucleotides not matched to a gene: 9. The V gene's germline CDR1 is SGHDT and CDR2 YYEEEE.

The chain links TRBV20-1 to TRBJ2-3; D remains ambiguous. The ends were cut back, 4 bases at V and 4 bases at J, with 6 bases in the middle. The CDR3 spans 11 residues. The germline V gene encodes CDR1 DFQATT and CDR2 SNEGSKA (reference sequence). The DNA for the CDR3 is TGCAGTGCTACCTACCCAGATACGCAGTATTTT. Protein sequence: CSATYPDTQYF.

The CDR3 is CASSSLGTGVLEDEQFF. The CDR3 DNA reads as TGTGCCAGCAGCTCCCTCGGGACAGGGGTTTTGGAGGATGAGCAGTTCTTC. The chain recombines TRBV7-9 with TRBJ2-1, with TRBD1 matching 10 bases. From germline, CDR1 is SEHNR and CDR2 FQNEAQ (reference sequence). Losses at the gene ends were 4 bases for V and 8 bases for J; bases not matched to a gene: 14. The CDR3 covers 17 residues.

The chain has TRBV28 and TRBJ2-5; 10 positions agree with TRBD2. CDR1 is MDHEN and CDR2 is SYDVKM in the germline V gene. Trimming at V came to 7 bases and at J to 4 bases, leaving 9 bases not matched to a gene. The CDR3 runs 15 residues. The CDR3 here is CASKELLAGRETQYF. The CDR3 nucleotides are TGTGCCAGCAAGGAACTACTAGCGGGAAGAGAGACCCAGTACTTC. Supplemented by reference TRBV28 and TRBJ2-5, the full variable domain reads DVKVTQSSRYLVKRTGEKVFLECVQDMDHENMFWYRQDPGLGLRLIYFSYDVKMKEKGDIPEGYSVSREKKERFSLILESASTNQTSMYLCASKELLAGRETQYFGPGTRLLVL.

The V call is TRBV15, the J call TRBJ1-5; 8 bases align to TRBD1. Germline CDR1 reads LNHNV; CDR2 reads YYDKDF (reference sequence). J gave up 7 bases and V 5 bases, and 19 bases lay outside the gene matches. The CDR3 has 18 amino acids. The CDR3, as DNA: TGTGCCACCAGCGGACCGGACAGGGCCGACCGTTCAGGCCAGCCCCAGCATTTT. This codes for CATSGPDRADRSGQPQHF.

This chain connects TRBV4-1 to TRBJ2-2, with D maybe TRBD2 (6 bases). CDR3 length: 17 residues. Germline CDR1 is MGHRA and CDR2 is YSYEKL. With 0 bases removed from V and 4 bases from J, the gap between germline ends came to 15 bases. CDR3 amino acids: CASSQEGGLTTTGELFF. The CDR3, as DNA: TGCGCCAGCAGCCAAGAGGGGGGTCTGACCACCACCGGGGAGCTGTTTTTT.

The chain recombines TRBV19 with TRBJ2-7; 13 bases fit TRBD2. CDR3 length: 16 residues. With 3 bases clipped from V and 6 bases from J, the junction kept 8 bases outside the gene matches. Germline V gene lookup returns CDR1 LNHDA and CDR2 SQIVND (reference sequence). For the CDR3, the DNA is TGTGCCAGTAGTATTTCCGGACTAGCGGGAGTCCCCGAGCAGTACTTC. Residues: CASSISGLAGVPEQYF. Variable domain in full (rest from reference TRBV19 and TRBJ2-7): DGGITQSPKYLFRKEGQNVTLSCEQNLNHDAMYWYRQDPGQGLRLIYYSQIVNDFQKGDIAEGYSVSREKKESFPLTVTSAQKNPTAFYLCASSISGLAGVPEQYFGPGTRLTVT.

Here the CDR3 DNA reads TGTGCCAGCAGCTTAGCGGTTGGCTATAATGAAAAACTGTTTTTT. Translation gives CASSLAVGYNEKLFF. This chain uses TRBV7-2 with TRBJ1-4; the D is unclear. Trimming shortened V by 0 bases and J by 4 bases, and 9 bases separated the two germline ends. Germline lookup yields CDR1 SGHTA and CDR2 FQGNSA. The CDR3 has 15 amino acids.

The chain carries TRBV18 and TRBJ2-1; 7 bases agree with TRBD1. The J segment lost 8 bases and the V segment lost 4 bases, leaving 5 bases of the junction unmatched. The germline V gene encodes CDR1 KGHSH and CDR2 LQKENI. This CDR3 comprises 13 residues. In DNA, the CDR3 is TGTGCCAGCTCACAAGGGGGCGTCGATGAGCAGTTCTTC. Translation: CASSQGGVDEQFF.

The rearrangement joins TRBV18 to TRBJ2-1; the D gene is possibly TRBD2 (5 bases). The CDR3 is made up of 15 amino acids. V lost 0 bases and J lost 9, with 15 bases in between. Germline-derived CDR1 and CDR2 are KGHSH and LQKENI. CDR3 in DNA: TGTGCCAGCTCACCACCGGGCGGGCCGACAAGTGAGCAGTTCTTC. Translation gives CASSPPGGPTSEQFF.

The CDR3 region is CASSLTTGGSNQPQHF. The CDR3, as DNA: TGTGCCAGCAGCCTTACTACAGGGGGGAGCAATCAGCCCCAGCATTTT. The chain carries TRBV7-9 and TRBJ1-5; 8 bases match TRBD1. Germline trimming cut 5 bases from V and 1 base from J; bases unmatched to any gene: 7. Germline assignment: CDR1 SEHNR and CDR2 FQNEAQ (reference sequence). The CDR3 is 16 amino acids.

This chain connects TRBV7-6 to TRBJ2-1, with D tentatively TRBD1 (5 bases). The CDR3 sequence is 12 residues long. Germline assignment: CDR1 SGHVS and CDR2 FNYEAQ. With 1 base removed from V and 8 bases from J, the gap between germline ends came to 6 bases. Written as DNA, the CDR3 is TGTGCCAGCAGCTTAGGGGGCTATGAGCAGTTCTTC. This encodes CASSLGGYEQFF. Variable domain in full (rest from reference TRBV7-6 and TRBJ2-1): GAGVSQSPRYKVTKRGQDVALRCDPISGHVSLYWYRQALGQGPEFLTYFNYEAQQDKSGLPNDRFSAERPEGSISTLTIQRTEQRDSAMYRCASSLGGYEQFFGPGTRLTVL.

The chain is built from TRBV7-2 and TRBJ2-1; tentatively, D is TRBD2 (6 bases). Between the trimmed V and J ends, which lost 5 bases and 7 bases, there was a span of 15 bases. Germline V gene sequence: CDR1 SGHTA, CDR2 FQGNSA. There are 14 residues in the CDR3. The CDR3: CASSPSSVRNEQFF. CDR3 nucleotides: TGTGCCAGCAGCCCCTCTAGCGTCCGAAATGAGCAGTTCTTC.

Details on this clone: Other DNA sequences from this sample encode an identical CDR3 as well. The chain combines TRBV5-1 with TRBJ2-1; 12 nucleotides align to TRBD2. The CDR3 has 15 residues. Germline V gives CDR1 SGHRS, CDR2 YFSETQ. The junction had 5 bases not matched to a gene; V was cut back by 4 bases and J by 6 bases. The CDR3 region has the DNA TGCGCCAGCAGCCCCGGACTAGCGGGGTCCAATGAGCAGTTCTTC. It specifies CASSPGLAGSNEQFF.

This sequence joins TRBV5-6 and TRBJ2-3; no clear D. Trimming left V 1 base short and J 2 bases short, with 11 bases between. The V gene's germline CDR1 is SGHDT and CDR2 YYEEEE. The CDR3 contains 15 residues. CDR3 amino acids: CASSLPRTHTDTQYF. The DNA for the CDR3 is TGTGCCAGCAGCTTGCCCAGGACCCACACAGATACGCAGTATTTT.

The chain uses TRBV7-6 and TRBJ2-3; the match to TRBD2 covers 7 bases. Germline CDR1 reads SGHVS; CDR2 reads FNYEAQ. CDR3 size: 12 residues. With V trimmed by 6 bases and J by 6 bases, 3 bases remained unmatched. CDR3 residues: CASRDGGDTQYF. CDR3 coding DNA: TGTGCCAGCAGAGACGGGGGGGATACGCAGTATTTT.

CDR3 protein: CASSPRTGTEKLFF. DNA of the CDR3: TGTGCCAGCAGCCCAAGGACAGGAACCGAAAAACTGTTTTTT. The rearrangement joins TRBV4-2 to TRBJ1-4; 7 bases map to TRBD1. CDR1 and CDR2 from the germline V gene are LGHNA and YNFKEQ. Trimming took 4 bases from V and 8 from J; bases not matched to a gene: 7. This CDR3 region has 14 residues.

The V gene is TRBV4-1, the J gene TRBJ2-2, with D perhaps TRBD2 (5 bases). V was pared by 4 bases and J by 9 bases, with 18 bases between. Germline lookup yields CDR1 MGHRA and CDR2 YSYEKL. This CDR3 has 15 residues. The CDR3 here is CASSPIPRERRELFF. The CDR3 region has the DNA TGCGCCAGCAGCCCCATCCCCCGGGAACGGAGGGAGCTGTTTTTT.

This chain links TRBV9 with TRBJ2-2, with 8 bases that match TRBD1. This CDR3 comprises 18 residues. J lost 7 bases, V lost 1 base, and 15 bases had no gene match. The germline gives CDR1 SGDLS, CDR2 YYNGEE. CDR3 in DNA: TGTGCCAGCAGCGTAACCGGAAGGACAGGGAATACCATCGGGGAGCTGTTTTTT. Translating it yields CASSVTGRTGNTIGELFF. The full variable domain, rest sourced from reference TRBV9 and TRBJ2-2, is DSGVTQTPKHLITATGQRVTLRCSPRSGDLSVYWYQQSLDQGLQFLIQYYNGEERAKGNILERFSAQQFPDLHSELNLSSLELGDSALYFCASSVTGRTGNTIGELFFGEGSRLTVL.